The 29 T cell receptor beta chains presented below share a single source sample, sequenced in a study of CD8 T cells in ankylosing spondylitis. TCRdb recomputed calls from the 5' RACE reads with MiXCR, one row per CDR3 protein. This table holds 150,000 or so distinct CDR3 sequences, 9.8% found once. Sequencing was carried out using blood, either unsorted or a sorted T cell fraction (not recorded which). The origin of the receptors is a female donor with ankylosing spondylitis or in good health (not recorded which).

The chain is built from TRBV6-5 and TRBJ2-1; D is ambiguous. Germline V gives CDR1 MNHEY, CDR2 SVGAGI. This CDR3 is 13 amino acids long. Trimming pared 0 bases from V and 7 bases from J, leaving 7 bases between. As DNA, the CDR3 is TGTGCCAGCAGTTACTCGTCTGGTAATGAGCAGTTCTTC. Translating it yields CASSYSSGNEQFF.

This rearrangement joins TRBV5-6 to TRBJ2-5; 7 nucleotides agree with TRBD1. With 3 bases clipped from V and 1 base from J, the junction kept 3 bases outside the gene matches. CDR1 and CDR2 from the germline V gene are SGHDT and YYEEEE. This CDR3 has 14 amino acids. This chain's CDR3 is CASSWTGIQETQYF. Here the CDR3 DNA reads TGTGCCAGCAGCTGGACAGGAATCCAAGAGACCCAGTACTTC. The complete variable domain, with remaining parts taken from reference TRBV5-6 and TRBJ2-5, reads DAGVTQSPTHLIKTRGQQVTLRCSPKSGHDTVSWYQQALGQGPQFIFQYYEEEERQRGNFPDRFSGHQFPNYSSELNVNALLLGDSALYLCASSWTGIQETQYFGPGTRLLVL.

The chain uses TRBV11-3 and TRBJ2-7; TRBD1 aligns across 7 bases. The germline CDR1 and CDR2 sequences are SGHNT and YENEEA. This CDR3 is 13 amino acids long. Trimming cost V 4 bases and J 6 bases; bases outside gene matches: 6. CDR3 residues: CASSSKTGSEQYF. Written as DNA, the CDR3 is TGTGCCAGCAGCTCGAAGACAGGGTCCGAGCAGTACTTC.

The J gene is TRBJ2-5, the V gene TRBV4-3, with 7 bases matching TRBD1. V lost 3 bases, J lost 4 bases, and 8 bases stayed unmatched. The germline V gene encodes CDR1 LGHNA and CDR2 YSLEER. This CDR3 has 15 amino acids. The CDR3 DNA reads TGCGCCAGCAGCCAGCACAGGGGCGTCGCAGAGACCCAGTACTTC. Translated, it gives CASSQHRGVAETQYF.

This clonotype was recorded a few times. The V gene is TRBV11-3, the J gene TRBJ1-6; no reliable D call. Per the germline V gene, CDR1 is SGHNT and CDR2 is YENEEA. Trimming removed 2 bases from V and 9 bases from J, with 14 bases in between. The CDR3 totals 15 residues. The CDR3 bases are TGTGCCAGCAGCTTAAGAGGACCGCGGGCTTCACCCCTCCACTTT. Protein: CASSLRGPRASPLHF.

This chain links TRBV24-1 with TRBJ1-5, with TRBD1 identical over 8 bases. The CDR3 runs 15 residues. Trimming removed 3 bases from V and 6 bases from J; junction bases left unmatched: 6. Germline CDR1 reads KGHDR; CDR2 reads SFDVKD. CDR3 DNA sequence: TGTGCCACCAGTGATCCTGGACAGGGCGGTCAGCCCCAGCATTTT. Residues: CATSDPGQGGQPQHF.

This clonotype was recorded at least ten times. V is TRBV7-9 and J is TRBJ1-2; D not certain. Germline loops: CDR1 SEHNR, CDR2 FQNEAQ (reference sequence). Trimming shortened V by 5 bases and J by 1 base, and 14 bases separated the two germline ends. The CDR3 spans 15 residues. CDR3: CASSPPGEYNYGYTF. The DNA for the CDR3 is TGTGCCAGCAGCCCGCCCGGGGAGTATAACTATGGCTACACCTTC.

This clonotype was recorded many times. This chain uses TRBV10-3 with TRBJ2-3; D unresolved. The CDR3 is made up of 14 amino acids. V was clipped by 0 bases and J by 0 bases, with 4 bases between them. Per the germline V gene, CDR1 is ENHRY and CDR2 is SYGVKD. The CDR3 nucleotides read TGTGCCATCAGTGAGTCGACTAGCACAGATACGCAGTATTTT. Translating gives CAISESTSTDTQYF.

V usage is TRBV2 and J usage is TRBJ1-4, with D possibly being TRBD1 (5 bases). V was trimmed by 3 bases and J by 7 bases, leaving 12 bases between them. CDR3 length: 14 residues. Germline V gene data show CDR1 as SNHLY and CDR2 as FYNNEI. The CDR3 loop is CASSETLGGEKLFF. DNA of the CDR3: TGTGCCAGCAGTGAGACCCTGGGGGGTGAAAAACTGTTTTTT.

The CDR3 DNA follows: TGTGCCAGTCGAATCCCCCAGCAGTTCTTC. This codes for CASRIPQQFF. The chain couples TRBV2 to TRBJ2-1; D gene ambiguous. CDR1 and CDR2 (germline): SNHLY, FYNNEI. The CDR3 totals 10 residues. Trimming took 9 bases from V and 11 from J, leaving 11 bases between them.

This clonotype was counted ten times or more. This chain links TRBV10-3 with TRBJ2-7, with TRBD1 matching over 8 bases. Germline loops: CDR1 ENHRY, CDR2 SYGVKD. The ends lost 8 bases at V and 1 base at J; junction bases unmatched: 1. The CDR3 is made up of 12 amino acids. The CDR3 DNA is TGTGCCATCGGGACAGGATCCTACGAGCAGTACTTC. Translated, it gives CAIGTGSYEQYF.

This clonotype was seen a few times. The rearrangement links TRBV2 to TRBJ2-7, with no clear D. The CDR3 totals 12 residues. V was clipped by 6 bases and J by 1 base, with 7 bases between them. Germline CDR1 is SNHLY and CDR2 is FYNNEI. The CDR3 loop is CASRTGSYEQYF. CDR3 coding DNA: TGTGCCAGCAGGACTGGTTCCTACGAGCAGTACTTC.

The chain is built from TRBV5-4 and TRBJ2-2, with TRBD2 matching over 8 bases. CDR3 length equals 15 residues. Losses at the gene ends were 2 bases for V and 3 bases for J; bases not matched to a gene: 3. CDR1 is SGHNT and CDR2 is YYREEE in the germline V gene (reference sequence). CDR3: CASSFSGSDTGELFF. CDR3 DNA sequence: TGTGCCAGCAGCTTCAGCGGGAGTGACACCGGGGAGCTGTTTTTT.

This clonotype was recorded many times. The chain has TRBV6-2 or TRBV6-3 and TRBJ2-2; no clear D gene. The CDR3 consists of 12 residues. Trimming left V 10 bases short and J 4 bases short, with 10 bases between. The germline CDR1 and CDR2 sequences are MNHEY and SVGEGT. This CDR3 reads CATGVGTGELFF. DNA for the CDR3: TGTGCCACGGGTGTCGGCACCGGGGAGCTGTTTTTT.

This chain uses TRBV12-3 or TRBV12-4 with TRBJ2-2; 8 bases match TRBD1. Trimming at V came to 6 bases and at J to 5 bases, leaving 8 bases not matched to a gene. The CDR3 is 15 amino acids. This chain's CDR3 is CASSLSGQGTGELFF. The CDR3 DNA reads as TGTGCCAGCAGCCTCTCCGGACAGGGAACCGGGGAGCTGTTTTTT.

The V and J genes are TRBV11-2 and TRBJ2-6; D remains unclear. The CDR3 length is 19 residues. V was clipped by 1 base and J by 0 bases, with 16 bases between them. From germline, CDR1 is SGHAT and CDR2 FQNNGV. CDR3 nucleotide sequence: TGTGCCAGCAGCTTAGTTCTCAGCGAGCGACGCTCTGGGGCCAACGTCCTGACTTTC. This sequence encodes CASSLVLSERRSGANVLTF.

This clonotype was seen many times. This chain links TRBV4-3 with TRBJ2-1; D gene unclear. CDR3 length: 16 residues. V was pared by 0 bases and J by 0 bases, with 9 bases between. Germline V gives CDR1 LGHNA, CDR2 YSLEER. The CDR3 bases are TGCGCCAGCAGCCAAGATCCAGCCAGCTCCTACAATGAGCAGTTCTTC. This codes for CASSQDPASSYNEQFF.

Worth noting for this clonotype: One end of the junction does not line up with germline, which may come from a read error. This chain links TRBV27 with TRBJ2-7, with D possibly matching TRBD1 (5 bases). Germline-derived CDR1 and CDR2 are MNHEY and SMNVEV (reference sequence). The CDR3 has 13 amino acids. CDR3 protein: CASSWGPLYDQYF. In DNA form, the CDR3 reads TGTGCCAGCAGTTGGGGCCCGCTGTACGACCAGTACTTC.

V and J are TRBV11-2 and TRBJ2-5; D may correspond to TRBD1 or TRBD2 (5 bases each). The CDR3 is 18 residues long. CDR1 is SGHAT, CDR2 FQNNGV, per germline. Trimming took off 5 bases at V and 4 bases at J, with 26 bases between the two ends. Written as DNA, the CDR3 is TGTGCCAGCAGCCTAAGGGTGGTGGGGGAGAGATGGGGAGAGACCCAGTACTTC. Residues: CASSLRVVGERWGETQYF.

The chain is built from TRBV30 and TRBJ1-1; weak D call: TRBD1 (6 bases). The CDR3 has 12 amino acids. Germline assignment: CDR1 GTSNPN and CDR2 SVGIG (reference sequence). V lost 6 bases, J lost 1 base, and 9 bases lay in between. For the CDR3, the DNA is TGTGCCTGTCGAGGGGGGAACACTGAAGCTTTCTTT. It specifies CACRGGNTEAFF.

The rearrangement joins TRBV14 to TRBJ1-1; D is perhaps TRBD1 (5 bases). CDR1 is SGHDN, CDR2 FVKESK, per germline. The CDR3 is 13 amino acids. V lost 4 bases and J 7 bases, leaving 13 bases between the germline ends. The CDR3 nucleotides read TGTGCCAGCAGCCCTCGCGGGGACTTTGAAGCTTTCTTT. This codes for CASSPRGDFEAFF.

J is TRBJ1-1 and V is TRBV7-6; 7 bases are a match to TRBD1. V was pared by 5 bases and J by 0 bases, with 12 bases of the junction left unmatched. The CDR3 loop spans 17 amino acids. The V gene's germline CDR1 is SGHVS and CDR2 FNYEAQ. The CDR3 coding sequence is TGTGCCAGCAGCACAACAGGGGAGAAGGGAATGAACACTGAAGCTTTCTTT. This sequence encodes CASSTTGEKGMNTEAFF.

The sample holds a few counts of this clonotype. The chain recombines TRBV3-1 with TRBJ2-1; TRBD2 is a possible D gene (6 bases). Germline V gene sequence: CDR1 LGHDT, CDR2 YNNKEL (reference sequence). This CDR3 region has 18 residues. V shed 4 bases and J shed 5 bases, with 24 bases lying between them. CDR3 in DNA: TGTGCCAGCAGCCGGTCTACCAAATGGTCGGGGGTCGACAATGAGCAGTTCTTC. Protein sequence: CASSRSTKWSGVDNEQFF.

The V gene is TRBV14, the J gene TRBJ2-3; 12 bases line up with TRBD2. The trim removed 0 bases at V and 2 bases at J, leaving 9 bases unmatched. CDR3 length: 19 residues. The germline V gene encodes CDR1 SGHDN and CDR2 FVKESK. The CDR3 DNA sequence: TGTGCCAGCAGCCAAGATTGGCTAGCGGGAGGGCCGAACACAGATACGCAGTATTTT. Encoded protein: CASSQDWLAGGPNTDTQYF.

This clonotype was detected ten times or more. The V gene is TRBV29-1, the J gene TRBJ2-2; D might be TRBD2 (6 bases). CDR1 is SQVTM and CDR2 is ANQGSEA in the germline V gene. This CDR3 region has 15 residues. For the CDR3, the DNA is TGCACTCGGGCTAGCGCCCCCCGGTGTGCCGGGGAGCTGTTTTTT. It yields the protein CTRASAPRCAGELFF.

This clonotype was observed a few times. This chain connects TRBV6-5 to TRBJ2-5; 7 nucleotides match TRBD1. The CDR3 consists of 14 residues. Germline V CDR1 and CDR2: MNHEY, SVGAGI. V dropped 2 bases and J dropped 2; count of bases not matched to a gene: 2. The CDR3: CASSYRDSQETQYF. DNA of the CDR3: TGTGCCAGCAGTTACCGGGACAGTCAAGAGACCCAGTACTTC.

The V call is TRBV28, the J call TRBJ2-1, with D possibly being TRBD2 (6 bases). The V end was cut by 3 bases, the J end by 7 bases, with 10 bases between. Germline V gives CDR1 MDHEN, CDR2 SYDVKM. CDR3 length equals 13 residues. The CDR3 is CASSFAGWNEQFF. CDR3 DNA sequence: TGTGCCAGCAGTTTCGCGGGATGGAATGAGCAGTTCTTC. Variable domain in full (rest from reference TRBV28 and TRBJ2-1): DVKVTQSSRYLVKRTGEKVFLECVQDMDHENMFWYRQDPGLGLRLIYFSYDVKMKEKGDIPEGYSVSREKKERFSLILESASTNQTSMYLCASSFAGWNEQFFGPGTRLTVL.

The rearrangement uses TRBV20-1 and TRBJ2-1, with 11 bases lining up with TRBD1. The CDR3 extends over 13 amino acids. V lost 3 bases to trimming and J lost 9 bases; unmatched junction nucleotides: 4. The germline V gene encodes CDR1 DFQATT and CDR2 SNEGSKA (reference sequence). The CDR3 nucleotides read TGCAGTGCTAGCCCGGACAGGGGGCGTGAGCAGTTCTTC. Its translation is CSASPDRGREQFF.

The rearrangement joins TRBV11-2 to TRBJ2-1; D gene uncertain. Germline-derived CDR1 and CDR2 are SGHAT and FQNNGV. The CDR3 is made up of 15 amino acids. Trimming left V 0 bases short and J 3 bases short, with 9 bases between. The CDR3 reads CASSLEKRGYNEQFF. CDR3 in DNA: TGTGCCAGCAGCTTAGAAAAGAGAGGCTACAATGAGCAGTTCTTC.